Listed here are 27 T cell receptor beta chains from one sample, sequenced in a study of CD8 T cells in ankylosing spondylitis. TCRdb analysed the 5' RACE reads with MiXCR anew, one entry per CDR3 protein. Of hundreds of thousands of distinct CDR3 sequences in the sample, approximately 20% were seen once. Sequenced input: blood, either unsorted or a sorted T cell fraction (not recorded which). The source of these receptors is a male donor with ankylosing spondylitis or in good health (not recorded which).

This CDR3 reads CASSLEDSERETQYF. DNA for the CDR3: TGCGCCAGCAGCTTGGAGGACAGTGAGAGAGAGACCCAGTACTTC. The chain is built from TRBV5-1 and TRBJ2-5, with D maybe TRBD1 (6 bases). This CDR3 is 15 amino acids long. The ends were cut back, 0 bases at V and 4 bases at J, with 13 bases in the middle. Germline CDR1 SGHRS, CDR2 YFSETQ.

The CDR3 region has the DNA TGTGCCAGCAGCGTAGTAGGGATCGATGAGCAGTTCTTC. Protein sequence: CASSVVGIDEQFF. The V gene is TRBV9, the J gene TRBJ2-1; D remains unclear. The V and J ends lost 0 bases and 8 bases respectively, with 9 bases between them. This CDR3 is 13 amino acids long. Germline CDR1 SGDLS, CDR2 YYNGEE.

The chain combines TRBV3-1 with TRBJ2-1; 10 bases are shared with TRBD2. The CDR3 runs 14 residues. From germline, CDR1 is LGHDT and CDR2 YNNKEL (reference sequence). The trim removed 8 bases at V and 5 bases at J, leaving 6 bases unmatched. The CDR3 region is CASGAAGGDNEQFF. The CDR3, as DNA: TGTGCCAGCGGAGCAGCGGGAGGGGACAATGAGCAGTTCTTC.

This clonotype appeared a few times. This chain connects TRBV30 to TRBJ2-3; D not resolved. Deletions cut 0 bases from V and 6 bases from J, with 1 base between. This CDR3 is built from 10 residues. The germline V gene has CDR1 GTSNPN and CDR2 SVGIG (reference sequence). The CDR3 bases are TGTGCCTGGAGTGTCGATACGCAGTATTTT. Amino acid sequence: CAWSVDTQYF.

The chain has TRBV10-3 and TRBJ2-1; the D gene is possibly TRBD1 (6 bases). The CDR3 is 15 residues long. CDR1 ENHRY and CDR2 SYGVKD come from the germline V gene. Trimming pared 2 bases from V and 2 bases from J, leaving 10 bases between. CDR3 nucleotide sequence: TGTGCCATCAGTGAGACAGGGAGAGCCTACAATGAGCAGTTCTTC. This gives the protein CAISETGRAYNEQFF.

The chain has TRBV27 and TRBJ1-1; D is perhaps TRBD1 (6 bases). CDR1 is MNHEY, CDR2 SMNVEV, per germline (reference sequence). With 3 bases removed from V and 5 bases from J, the gap between germline ends came to 16 bases. The CDR3 is 15 amino acids. The CDR3 protein is CASSLVGRGFTEAFF. As DNA, the CDR3 is TGTGCCAGCAGTTTGGTAGGCAGGGGTTTTACTGAAGCTTTCTTT.

This clonotype has only a few counts. The chain couples TRBV20-1 to TRBJ2-3; 9 positions match TRBD2. Germline assignment: CDR1 DFQATT and CDR2 SNEGSKA (reference sequence). This CDR3 spans 16 amino acids. J gave up 1 base and V 1 base, and 6 bases lay outside the gene matches. CDR3: CSARVPTSGRTDTQYF. The CDR3 nucleotides are TGCAGTGCTAGAGTGCCGACTAGCGGACGCACAGATACGCAGTATTTT.

This clonotype has only a few counts. The chain recombines TRBV5-1 with TRBJ2-7; D possibly corresponds to TRBD2 (5 bases). The CDR3 has 15 residues. In germline, CDR1 is SGHRS, CDR2 YFSETQ. Trimming took 0 bases from V and 3 from J, leaving 13 bases between them. CDR3 nucleotides: TGCGCCAGCAGCTTGGGAGAGGGTTTATTCTACGAGCAGTACGTC. This gives the protein CASSLGEGLFYEQYV.

This clonotype was detected only a few times. V is TRBV29-1 and J is TRBJ2-5; D possibly corresponds to TRBD1 (5 bases). This CDR3 contains 12 residues. V was pared by 6 bases and J by 3 bases, with 11 bases between. Germline CDR1 reads SQVTM; CDR2 reads ANQGSEA. CDR3 nucleotides: TGCAGCGTCCGAGAGACAGAAGAGACCCAGTACTTC. It translates to CSVRETEETQYF.

The chain joins TRBV2 to TRBJ2-2, with TRBD2 matching over 9 bases. The CDR3 sequence is 13 residues long. Germline CDR1 and CDR2: SNHLY and FYNNEI. V shed 9 bases and J 4 bases; nucleotides not matched to a gene: 3. This chain's CDR3 is CASSGSTTGELFF. In nucleotides, the CDR3 is TGTGCCAGTAGCGGGAGTACCACCGGGGAGCTGTTTTTT.

This clonotype was counted only a few times. V and J are TRBV5-1 and TRBJ2-1, with TRBD2 identical over 7 bases. Unmatched junction bases numbered 10, after V lost 0 bases and J lost 7 bases. The germline gives CDR1 SGHRS, CDR2 YFSETQ. This CDR3 comprises 16 residues. DNA of the CDR3: TGCGCCAGCAGCTTGGTTTTTCTGAGCGGGGTTAATGAGCAGTTCTTC. This gives the protein CASSLVFLSGVNEQFF.

This clonotype was found many times. V gene TRBV4-1 combines with J gene TRBJ1-4, with 7 bases that match TRBD1. The CDR3 extends over 15 amino acids. The V segment lost 4 bases and the J segment 2 bases; nucleotides outside the gene matches: 4. Germline lookup yields CDR1 MGHRA and CDR2 YSYEKL. Here the CDR3 reads CASSLVGQTNEKLFF. The CDR3 bases are TGCGCCAGCAGCCTGGTGGGACAGACTAATGAAAAACTGTTTTTT.

Ten or more counts support this clonotype. CDR3 nucleotide sequence: TGTGCCATCAATTCGAGGGTGTCAAGCAATCAGCCCCAGCATTTT. It encodes CAINSRVSSNQPQHF. The chain uses TRBV6-4 and TRBJ1-5; D not resolved. V was pared by 10 bases and J by 1 base, with 17 bases between. There are 15 residues in the CDR3. CDR1 and CDR2 (germline): MRHNA, SNTAGT.

The V gene is TRBV6-2 or TRBV6-3, the J gene TRBJ2-3, with 12 positions matching TRBD2. V was pared by 2 bases and J by 0 bases, with 18 bases of the junction left unmatched. This CDR3 contains 22 residues. The germline V gene has CDR1 MNHEY and CDR2 SVGEGT. As DNA, the CDR3 is TGTGCCAGCAGTTACCTTCGTGGAGTTACTAGCGGGAGGCCCCCAAGCACAGATACGCAGTATTTT. As protein: CASSYLRGVTSGRPPSTDTQYF.

This clonotype was detected only a few times. This sequence joins TRBV7-3 and TRBJ1-6; D is possibly TRBD1 (6 bases). Germline V CDR1 and CDR2: SGHTA, FQGTGA. V was pared by 0 bases and J by 8 bases, with 8 bases between. The CDR3 is 14 amino acids. The CDR3 region has the DNA TGTGCCAGCAGCTTAACGGGGGGGCATTCACCCCTCCACTTT. Its translation: CASSLTGGHSPLHF. The whole variable domain, filled in from reference TRBV7-3 and TRBJ1-6, reads GAGVSQTPSNKVTEKGKYVELRCDPISGHTALYWYRQSLGQGPEFLIYFQGTGAADDSGLPNDRFFAVRPEGSVSTLKIQRTERGDSAVYLCASSLTGGHSPLHFGNGTRLTVT.

J is TRBJ1-1 and V is TRBV5-6, with a possible D match to TRBD1 (6 bases). This CDR3 has 14 residues. Per germline, CDR1 SGHDT and CDR2 YYEEEE. V dropped 4 bases and J dropped 7 bases, with 17 bases sitting between them. The DNA for the CDR3 is TGTGCCAGCAGCGGCTCGGGGGCATATGGTGAAGCTTTCTTT. Its translation is CASSGSGAYGEAFF.

This rearrangement joins TRBV5-1 to TRBJ2-1; 9 nucleotides line up with TRBD1. V trimming: 4 bases; J trimming: 2 bases; junction bases outside the gene matches: 7. The CDR3 contains 16 residues. The V gene's germline CDR1 is SGHRS and CDR2 YFSETQ. The CDR3 loop is CASSLGTGRPYNEQFF. As DNA, the CDR3 is TGCGCCAGCAGCCTCGGGACAGGGCGCCCCTACAATGAGCAGTTCTTC.

Note on this clonotype: A junction boundary mismatches the germline segment, possibly from a read error. CDR3 coding DNA: TGCGCCAACAGCTTGGATGGCAGGGCGAGCAATCAGCCCCAGCATTTT. Residues: CANSLDGRASNQPQHF. The genes are TRBV5-1 and TRBJ1-5, with a weak D call TRBD1 (5 bases). The CDR3 extends over 16 amino acids. Germline CDR1 reads SGHRS; CDR2 reads YFSETQ.

This clonotype was observed a few times. The DNA of the CDR3 is TGTGCCAGCAGTTTCGACTTCCTCAGGAGGACTGGAAACACCATATATTTT. Amino acids: CASSFDFLRRTGNTIYF. The chain combines TRBV12-3 or TRBV12-4 with TRBJ1-3; D not resolved. The CDR3 is 17 amino acids. Trimming left V 3 bases short and J 2 bases short, with 17 bases between.

V and J are TRBV11-1 and TRBJ2-4; D is unclear. Trimming took 0 bases from V and 3 from J, leaving 9 bases between them. The CDR3 runs 15 residues. CDR1 is SGHAT and CDR2 is FQDESV in the germline V gene (reference sequence). CDR3: CASSLALGSKNIQYF. The CDR3 nucleotides read TGTGCCAGCAGCTTAGCGTTGGGAAGCAAAAACATTCAGTACTTC.

This clonotype was seen at least ten times. The chain couples TRBV6-1 to TRBJ1-6; no reliable D call. Trimming removed 9 bases at V and 0 bases at J, with 12 bases between. This CDR3 comprises 15 residues. Per germline, CDR1 MNHNS and CDR2 SASEGT. The DNA of the CDR3 is TGTGCCAGTAGAGCCACGTACTCCTATAATTCACCCCTCCACTTT. Residues: CASRATYSYNSPLHF.

This clonotype was seen only a few times. The rearrangement joins TRBV4-2 to TRBJ2-3; TRBD1 matches at 8 bases. Trimming at V came to 1 base and at J to 1 base, leaving 4 bases not matched to a gene. The germline gives CDR1 LGHNA, CDR2 YNFKEQ. The CDR3 runs to 16 residues. CDR3 nucleotides: TGTGCCAGCAGCCAAGGACAGGGGTCGGGCACAGATACGCAGTATTTT. Translating it yields CASSQGQGSGTDTQYF.

In its sample, this clonotype was seen a few times. The chain combines TRBV12-3 or TRBV12-4 with TRBJ2-3, with 7 bases that match TRBD2. CDR3 length equals 15 residues. With 3 bases clipped from V and 0 bases from J, the junction kept 3 bases outside the gene matches. CDR3 sequence (DNA): TGTGCCAGCAGTTTTTCTAGCGGTAGCACAGATACGCAGTATTTT. Translated, it gives CASSFSSGSTDTQYF.

Only a few counts were recorded for this clonotype. This chain joins TRBV5-1 and TRBJ1-6, with 8 bases lining up with TRBD1. V trimming: 3 bases; J trimming: 1 base; junction bases outside the gene matches: 3. Looked up from germline, CDR1 is SGHRS and CDR2 is YFSETQ. The CDR3 consists of 16 residues. CDR3 nucleotides: TGCGCCAGCAGCTCCACAGGGGGATCCTATAATTCACCCCTCCACTTT. It yields the protein CASSSTGGSYNSPLHF.

The chain uses TRBV20-1 and TRBJ2-1, with 10 bases identical to TRBD2. The ends lost 2 bases at V and 5 bases at J; junction bases unmatched: 6. The CDR3 has 15 amino acids. In germline, CDR1 is DFQATT, CDR2 SNEGSKA (reference sequence). The DNA of the CDR3 is TGCAGTGCTAGAACAACTAGCGGGGTTAACAATGAGCAGTTCTTC. Its translation is CSARTTSGVNNEQFF.

The chain is built from TRBV20-1 and TRBJ2-7; D gene uncertain. Trimming took off 1 base at V and 6 bases at J, with 10 bases between the two ends. Germline assignment: CDR1 DFQATT and CDR2 SNEGSKA (reference sequence). The CDR3 sequence is 12 residues long. The CDR3 coding sequence is TGCAGTGCTAGAGTAGGGTCCGGCGAGCAGTACGTC. Protein product: CSARVGSGEQYV.

This clonotype was picked up many times. This chain links TRBV28 with TRBJ2-3; TRBD2 agrees at 13 bases. V gave up 2 bases and J gave up 2 bases; unmatched junction bases: 1. This CDR3 has 16 amino acids. Germline V lookup: CDR1 MDHEN, CDR2 SYDVKM. This CDR3 is CASSLGLAGATDTQYF. CDR3 nucleotide sequence: TGTGCCAGCAGTTTAGGACTAGCGGGGGCCACAGATACGCAGTATTTT.